Shown below are 10 T cell receptor beta chains from a single sample sequenced in a study of cytotoxic CD8 clonotypes in ibrutinib-treated CLL. This table comes from immunoSEQ multiplex PCR, and its TCRdb copy is limited to in-frame clones, with some not included. This sample has roughly 190,000 clones, with about two thirds found just once. Sequencing was performed on PBMCs, taken after 24 months of ibrutinib treatment. These TCRs come from a human donor with chronic lymphocytic leukemia.

This chain joins TRBV6-1 and TRBJ2-2; unclear D gene. Germline lookup yields CDR1 MNHNS and CDR2 SASEGT. V was pared by 6 bases and J by 5 bases, with 10 bases between. There are 13 residues in the CDR3. The CDR3, as DNA: TGTGCCAGCAGCCGACTTTGGACCGGGGAGCTGTTTTTT. It translates to CASSRLWTGELFF.

The chain carries TRBV5-1 and TRBJ2-1; 7 bases align to TRBD2. Trimming removed 1 base from V and 8 bases from J; junction bases left unmatched: 9. CDR1 is SGHRS, CDR2 YFSETQ, per germline. CDR3 length: 15 amino acids. CDR3 protein: CASSLFGGGPHEQFF. CDR3 nucleotides: TGCGCCAGCAGCTTGTTTGGGGGAGGGCCACATGAGCAGTTCTTC.

V gene TRBV7-9 combines with J gene TRBJ2-7; no reliable D call. Germline values: CDR1 SEHNR, CDR2 FQNEAQ (reference sequence). The CDR3 extends over 13 amino acids. V was trimmed by 3 bases and J by 0 bases, leaving 6 bases between them. The CDR3 spells CASSFSSSYEQYF. The DNA for the CDR3 is TGTGCCAGCAGCTTCTCGAGCTCCTACGAGCAGTACTTC.

V is TRBV5-6 and J is TRBJ2-2; 12 positions match TRBD2. Germline trimming cut 4 bases from V and 4 bases from J; bases unmatched to any gene: 5. The germline gives CDR1 SGHDT, CDR2 YYEEEE. CDR3 length: 16 residues. The CDR3 DNA reads TGTGCCAGCAGCCTTGGACTAGCGGGAAGCACCGGGGAGCTGTTTTTT. Amino acids: CASSLGLAGSTGELFF.

The chain has TRBV7-9 and TRBJ1-3; D not certain. The CDR3 totals 17 residues. The V gene's germline CDR1 is SEHNR and CDR2 FQNEAQ (reference sequence). Trimming pared 3 bases from V and 0 bases from J, leaving 15 bases between. DNA for the CDR3: TGTGCCAGCAGCTTGGTCCAGACCCAGCCCTCTGGAAACACCATATATTTT. It specifies CASSLVQTQPSGNTIYF.

The chain is built from TRBV7-9 and TRBJ2-7; D is undetermined. The CDR3 sequence is 15 residues long. Per germline, CDR1 SEHNR and CDR2 FQNEAQ (reference sequence). Trimming left V 3 bases short and J 2 bases short, with 14 bases between. CDR3 loop: CASSLGTRAAYEQYF. The CDR3 DNA sequence: TGTGCCAGCAGCTTGGGAACCCGGGCAGCCTACGAGCAGTACTTC.

The gene calls are TRBV6-5 and TRBJ1-1; D is ambiguous. Germline V gene data show CDR1 as MNHEY and CDR2 as SVGAGI. The V gene lost 4 bases and the J gene lost 1 base, with 10 bases spanning the gap. The CDR3 is 14 residues long. CDR3 region: CASSLLGQNTEAFF. The DNA for the CDR3 is TGTGCCAGCAGTTTATTAGGTCAGAACACTGAAGCTTTCTTT.

This rearrangement joins TRBV10-3 to TRBJ2-7; 11 positions match TRBD1. This CDR3 is 15 amino acids long. The trim removed 8 bases at V and 2 bases at J, leaving 8 bases unmatched. Per the germline V gene, CDR1 is ENHRY and CDR2 is SYGVKD. CDR3 region: CAIGNTGQGAYEQYF. The CDR3, as DNA: TGTGCCATCGGCAATACGGGACAGGGGGCCTACGAGCAGTACTTC.

The chain carries TRBV4-2 and TRBJ2-3; 8 bases are a match to TRBD2. J lost 5 bases, V lost 4 bases, and 8 bases had no gene match. Germline V gene data show CDR1 as LGHNA and CDR2 as YNFKEQ. This CDR3 comprises 15 residues. CDR3 sequence reads: CASSRREAWGDTQYF. CDR3 bases: TGTGCCAGCAGCCGGCGGGAGGCCTGGGGAGATACGCAGTATTTT.

In its sample, this clone was seen a few times. The V call is TRBV6-4, the J call TRBJ1-1, with D maybe TRBD1 (5 bases). Germline lookup yields CDR1 MRHNA and CDR2 SNTAGT. V lost 0 bases to trimming and J lost 8 bases, with 13 bases between them. The CDR3 totals 14 residues. CDR3 sequence: CASSDSNVGTEAFF. In DNA, the CDR3 is TGTGCCAGCAGTGACTCGAACGTCGGGACGGAAGCTTTCTTT.